This T cell receptor (beta chain) stems from a study of blood T cells in healthy people across ages. The overall study: Capture via template switching afforded approximately one barcoded beta molecule per two T cells. Study observations and caveats: Among T cells, TCR beta diversity per million cells dropped roughly linearly as age rose. Unsorted PBMCs ruled out conclusive naive versus antigen-experienced comparison.

PCR was performed a second time for roughly 7 to 11 cycles using a sample-barcoded 5' primer and a J-beta primer mix. Each cDNA molecule received a tag from a template-switch adaptor that had 12 random nucleotides. From the 5' RACE reads, TCRdb called clonotypes with MiXCR, one entry per CDR3 protein. In the table there are about 770,000 distinct CDR3 sequences, under 55% of which are singletons. As regards this clonotype: Its antigen is as yet unknown.

The V and J ends lost 8 bases and 9 bases, in that order; junction bases with no gene match: 13. The CDR3 runs 14 residues. In germline, CDR1 is SNHLY, CDR2 FYNNEI. The receptor was derived from a man aged 55 to 70 in good health. The material sequenced was blood. The chain joins TRBV2 to TRBJ2-1; TRBD2 matches 7 bases. DNA of the CDR3: TGTGCCAGCCTGACTAGCCTTATTGCTATTGAGCAGTTCTTC. It specifies CASLTSLIAIEQFF.